The rows below give T cell receptor beta chains drawn from one sample of a study of CD8+ T cells in alopecia areata. Some clones are missing from TCRdb's copy, which holds only in-frame ones; the method was immunoSEQ multiplex PCR. This sample has 150,000 to 200,000 clones, with around 58% found just once. The source material was CD8+ T cells sorted from blood, sampled at week 24, from a patient treated with tofacitinib. The origin of the receptors is a human donor with alopecia areata. The CDR3 runs from the conserved cysteine through the conserved F or W. A D gene is named only where the DNA matches it firmly. Clone size is given for some rows only: seen once, a few or many times, or a class if the clone is expanded.

abundance	v_gene	d_gene	j_gene	CDR3aa	CDR3nt
few	TRBV27	.	TRBJ2-5	CASSLGGKETQYF	TGTGCCAGCAGTTTAGGAGGGAAGGAGACCCAGTACTTC
.	TRBV29-1	.	TRBJ2-5	CTHWGADETQYF	TGTACCCATTGGGGGGCAGATGAGACCCAGTACTTC
few	TRBV27	.	TRBJ2-5	CASSPLPSGQETQYF	TGTGCCAGCAGTCCCCTCCCGAGCGGCCAAGAGACCCAGTACTTC
.	TRBV4-1	.	TRBJ2-7	CASSQVTGQSYEQYF	TGCGCCAGCAGCCAGGTTACAGGACAGTCCTACGAGCAGTACTTC
.	TRBV2	.	TRBJ1-5	CASSEKGFGNQPQHF	TGTGCCAGCAGTGAAAAGGGGTTCGGCAATCAGCCCCAGCATTTT
few	TRBV7-9	TRBD1	TRBJ1-4	CASSFFAGQGTEKLFF	TGTGCCAGCAGCTTCTTTGCGGGACAGGGGACTGAAAAACTGTTTTTT
.	TRBV7-9	.	TRBJ2-3	CASSSGTDTQYF	TGTGCCAGCAGCTCTGGCACAGATACGCAGTATTTT
.	TRBV30	.	TRBJ2-2	CAWSLGEAGVAGELFF	TGTGCCTGGAGTTTGGGAGAGGCAGGGGTGGCCGGGGAGCTGTTTTTT
once	TRBV30	.	TRBJ1-1	CAWSVSRLDTEAFF	TGTGCCTGGAGTGTTTCCAGGTTGGACACTGAAGCTTTCTTT
.	TRBV7-9	TRBD1	TRBJ2-1	CASRPGDRVNEQFF	TGTGCCAGCAGACCCGGAGACAGGGTTAATGAGCAGTTCTTC
.	TRBV19	TRBD2	TRBJ2-7	CASSIDTSGFYEQYF	TGTGCCAGTAGTATAGATACTAGCGGCTTCTACGAGCAGTACTTC
.	TRBV12-2	.	TRBJ1-1	CASRPLGHLNMNTEAFF	TGTGCAAGTCGCCCACTAGGACACCTTAACATGAACACTGAAGCTTTCTTT
few	TRBV5-6	.	TRBJ2-1	CASSGTEQFF	TGTGCCAGCAGTGGGACGGAGCAGTTCTTC
.	TRBV27	.	TRBJ2-5	CASSPGTMVETQYF	TGTGCCAGCAGTCCCGGGACAATGGTAGAGACCCAGTACTTC
few	TRBV5-1	.	TRBJ2-5	CASSLSLTDREETQYF	TGCGCCAGCAGCTTGTCTTTAACGGACCGGGAGGAGACCCAGTACTTC
few	TRBV9	.	TRBJ2-1	CASSVGGAGNNEQFF	TGTGCCAGCAGCGTAGGGGGAGCCGGGAACAATGAGCAGTTCTTC
.	TRBV28	TRBD1	TRBJ2-1	CASRDRDYNEQFF	TGTGCCAGCCGGGACAGGGACTACAATGAGCAGTTCTTC
few	TRBV7-6	TRBD2	TRBJ2-5	CASSLSLAGPPQETQYF	TGTGCCAGCAGCTTAAGTCTAGCGGGGCCACCACAAGAGACCCAGTACTTC
.	TRBV7-9	.	TRBJ2-1	CASSPTRGGSYNEQFF	TGTGCCAGCAGCCCAACCCGTGGGGGTTCCTACAATGAGCAGTTCTTC
.	TRBV5-4	.	TRBJ2-5	CASSAPLEEETQYF	TGTGCCAGCAGCGCGCCGCTAGAGGAGGAGACCCAGTACTTC
.	TRBV29-1	.	TRBJ2-2	CSVVEEGRPNELFF	TGCAGCGTTGTGGAGGAAGGACGGCCTAATGAGCTGTTTTTT
.	TRBV4-1	.	TRBJ1-1	CASSRAGLGTEAFF	TGCGCCAGCAGCCGTGCAGGGCTCGGCACTGAAGCTTTCTTT
many	TRBV30	.	TRBJ2-2	CAWNGAAGELFF	TGTGCCTGGAACGGTGCCGCCGGGGAGCTGTTTTTT
.	TRBV13	TRBD1	TRBJ2-1	CASSVRQGLNEQFF	TGTGCCAGCAGCGTCAGACAGGGGTTGAATGAGCAGTTCTTC
.	TRBV27	.	TRBJ2-7	CASTPPGASEQYF	TGTGCCAGCACACCTCCGGGGGCGAGCGAGCAGTACTTC